This TCR beta chain was obtained from a study of chemoradiotherapy in HPV16-positive cancers. CDR1 is SGHVS and CDR2 is FQNEAQ in the germline V gene. The CDR3 loop spans 17 amino acids. J lost 3 bases, V lost 5 bases, and 11 bases had no gene match. Profiling relied on immunoSEQ multiplex PCR, and the TCRdb table lists in-frame clones only, not all of them. The sample carries approximately 2,500 clones, more than 70% recorded once. Specimen: tumor tissue, collected from a patient who underwent chemoradiotherapy. The V call is TRBV7-8, the J call TRBJ1-3; 9 positions agree with TRBD1. The TCR originated in a human donor with HPV-associated anogenital cancer. Here the CDR3 reads CASSQTTTGGGGNTIYF. Here the CDR3 DNA reads TGTGCCAGCAGCCAAACCACCACAGGGGGCGGTGGAAACACCATATATTTT.